This entry lists 6 T cell receptor beta chains sequenced from one sample in a study of Graves' ophthalmopathy and Graves' hyperthyroidism. The sequenced template was RNA, covering the TCR beta CDR3 region. HTBI primers served in a first-round RT-PCR, which a second-round multiplex PCR followed. TCRdb called the multiplex PCR reads again in MiXCR, with one record for every CDR3 protein. In the table there are over 150,000 distinct CDR3 sequences, over 35% of which are singletons. Sequencing input: peripheral blood. Source of these receptors: a woman in her thirties or forties with Graves' ophthalmopathy.

The chain couples TRBV28 to TRBJ2-5, with 12 bases fitting TRBD1. The J call may be faulty, since TRBJ2-7 better matches the DNA end. Germline V gene data show CDR1 as MDHEN and CDR2 as SYDVKM. This CDR3 has 13 residues. The CDR3 loop reads CASTGTGGIEQYF. CDR3 bases: TGTGCCAGCACCGGGACAGGGGGCATCGAGCAGTACTTC.

The chain employs TRBV30 and TRBJ1-2; TRBD1 aligns across 7 bases. This CDR3 comprises 14 residues. V lost 0 bases to trimming and J lost 7 bases; unmatched junction nucleotides: 8. Germline-derived CDR1 and CDR2 are GTSNPN and SVGIG (reference sequence). CDR3 region: CAWSVQTGRGGYTF. CDR3 nucleotides: TGTGCCTGGAGTGTACAGACAGGGAGAGGTGGCTACACCTTC.

The chain is built from TRBV6-1 and TRBJ1-2; 8 bases are shared with TRBD1. CDR1 is MNHNS and CDR2 is SASEGT in the germline V gene. This CDR3 has 12 amino acids. V was pared by 7 bases and J by 8 bases, with 6 bases of the junction left unmatched. This chain's CDR3 is CASTLTGEGYTF. As DNA, the CDR3 is TGTGCCAGCACCCTGACAGGGGAAGGCTACACCTTC.

This clonotype has ten or more counts. The chain couples TRBV6-1 to TRBJ1-2, with TRBD1 identical over 10 bases. The CDR3 extends over 14 amino acids. V was clipped by 2 bases and J by 7 bases; unmatched bases: 4. The germline V gene has CDR1 MNHNS and CDR2 SASEGT. CDR3 protein: CASSESGQGFGYTF. The CDR3 DNA sequence: TGTGCCAGCAGTGAATCGGGACAGGGGTTTGGCTACACCTTC.

The chain couples TRBV28 to TRBJ2-7; D may be TRBD1 or TRBD2 (5 bases each). V lost 7 bases and J 5 bases, leaving 15 bases between the germline ends. Germline V gene sequence: CDR1 MDHEN, CDR2 SYDVKM. The CDR3 totals 13 residues. CDR3 loop: CASNRGNRDEQYF. The CDR3 bases are TGTGCCAGCAATCGGGGCAATCGGGACGAGCAGTACTTC.

The chain combines TRBV6-1 with TRBJ2-5; the match to TRBD1 covers 8 bases. The V gene's germline CDR1 is MNHNS and CDR2 SASEGT. The length of the CDR3 is 13 residues. After removal of 3 bases from V and 5 bases from J, the junction contained 2 bases not matched to a gene. CDR3 sequence (DNA): TGTGCCAGCAGTGACAGGGGGCGCGAGACCCAGTACTTC. It yields the protein CASSDRGRETQYF.